This paragraph covers one T cell receptor beta chain sequence. Its antigen is not identified. The data originate from a study of T-cell reconstitution after alpha-beta-depleted transplantation in children. During its preparation, the TCRbeta library received unique molecular identifiers. In TCRdb, the PCR reads were re-called with MiXCR into one record per CDR3 protein. The table has 250,000 to 350,000 distinct CDR3 sequences, roughly 21% seen once. The germline V gene encodes CDR1 SGHDN and CDR2 FVKESK. The ends were cut back, 1 base at V and 4 bases at J, with 13 bases in the middle. CDR3 length equals 15 residues. General study results and limits: For some patients, TCRbeta diversity was high at day 60 because of recipient T cells and thymic progenitors that survived. Several hundred rapidly expanded clones from non-depleted graft cells reportedly supplied alpha-beta T cells about two months post-transplant. Fresh T-cell production supplied most of the T-cell counts and diversity seen one year after transplant.

The receptor comes from a male patient aged 10-17 years who had a stem cell transplant for acute lymphoblastic leukemia, so the T cells may come from the graft donor. The rearrangement joins TRBV14 to TRBJ1-2; no clear D gene. This specimen consisted of PBMCs, mostly from graft donor cells, obtained 180 days after TCRalphabeta/CD19-depleted stem cell transplant. DNA of the CDR3: TGTGCCAGCAGCCAAGTCCTCTCGTCAGGCTATGGCTACACCTTC. This codes for CASSQVLSSGYGYTF. The full variable domain, completed using reference TRBV14 and TRBJ1-2, is EAGVTQFPSHSVIEKGQTVTLRCDPISGHDNLYWYRRVMGKEIKFLLHFVKESKQDESGMPNNRFLAERTGGTYSTLKVQPAELEDSGVYFCASSQVLSSGYGYTFGSGTRLTVV.